The 5 T cell receptor beta chains listed next were all sequenced from one sample in a study of molecular identifiers for immune sequencing clone quantification. TCRdb reprocessed the PCR reads via MiXCR and lists one record per CDR3 protein. The table includes a few hundred thousand distinct CDR3 sequences, over 20% detected once. Sequenced input: naive CD8+ T cells from blood, with Jurkat cell RNA spiked in. Subset defined: FACS-sorted CD8+CD4-CCR7+CD45RA+ naive T cells. The receptors originated from a human donor in good health. Some libraries in this study had Jurkat cell RNA spiked in.

This clonotype was observed at least ten times. The V call is TRBV4-2, the J call TRBJ1-1, with D unresolved. CDR3 length: 13 residues. The germline V gene encodes CDR1 LGHNA and CDR2 YNFKEQ. Trimming stripped 1 base from V and 8 bases from J, with 11 bases between. As DNA, the CDR3 is TGTGCCAGCAGCCAAGCCGGCGGCGGAGAAGCTTTCTTT. Its protein product is CASSQAGGGEAFF.

In its sample, this clonotype was seen a few times. The V gene is TRBV7-7, the J gene TRBJ2-5; possibly TRBD2 for D (6 bases). CDR3 length: 14 amino acids. Looked up from germline, CDR1 is SSHAT and CDR2 is FNYEAQ (reference sequence). V shed 4 bases and J shed 0 bases, with 9 bases lying between them. The CDR3 here is CASSWGLNQETQYF. Written as DNA, the CDR3 is TGTGCCAGCAGCTGGGGACTGAACCAAGAGACCCAGTACTTC.

The V and J genes are TRBV27 and TRBJ2-3; D unclear. CDR1 and CDR2 (germline): MNHEY, SMNVEV (reference sequence). This CDR3 comprises 14 residues. Trimming took off 7 bases at V and 1 base at J, with 12 bases between the two ends. CDR3 in DNA: TGTGCCAGCACCCCCCTCGGAGGCACAGATACGCAGTATTTT. Protein product: CASTPLGGTDTQYF.

With regard to this clonotype: A read error may be the cause here, since a much bigger clone is one base away. V is TRBV27 and J is TRBJ2-7; the D gene could be TRBD1 or TRBD2 (6 bases each). This CDR3 spans 15 amino acids. Germline V gene lookup returns CDR1 MNHEY and CDR2 SMNVEV (reference sequence). The CDR3 DNA follows: TGTGCCAGCAGTTCCGGTGGGCTAGGGGGGTACGAGCAGCACTTC. It translates to CASSSGGLGGYEQHF.

The chain employs TRBV27 and TRBJ2-7; D is possibly TRBD1 (5 bases). Germline V gene lookup returns CDR1 MNHEY and CDR2 SMNVEV (reference sequence). This CDR3 has 13 residues. V gave up 6 bases and J gave up 2 bases, with 11 bases separating them. The DNA for the CDR3 is TGTGCCAGCAGCTTAAGGGGAACCTACGAGCAGTACTTC. Translating gives CASSLRGTYEQYF.